A single sample gave rise to the 19 T cell receptor beta chains below, sequenced in a study of radiation and T cells in renal cell carcinoma. Data came from immunoSEQ multiplex PCR; TCRdb stores just in-frame clones and leaves some out. The sample holds fewer than 150,000 clones, 85% to 90% seen once. This sample's time point: blood 2 weeks post-SBRT. This sample's treatment: 15 Gy SBRT to primary tumor, nephrectomy 4 weeks later. The sample in question was blood, obtained from a patient whose treatment included radiotherapy and nephrectomy. The receptors were sampled from a woman in her seventies with renal cell carcinoma.

This chain uses TRBV6-5 with TRBJ2-3; 14 nucleotides line up with TRBD2. Germline trimming cut 5 bases from V and 3 bases from J; bases unmatched to any gene: 1. Germline V gene lookup returns CDR1 MNHEY and CDR2 SVGAGI. The CDR3 covers 15 residues. CDR3 nucleotide sequence: TGTGCCAGCAGTGGACTAGCGGGGGGAACAGATACGCAGTATTTT. Its translation: CASSGLAGGTDTQYF.

The chain is built from TRBV7-2 and TRBJ1-4, with 10 nucleotides matching TRBD1. Germline loops: CDR1 SGHTA, CDR2 FQGNSA. Germline trimming cut 6 bases from V and 8 bases from J; bases unmatched to any gene: 6. The CDR3 has 14 residues. For the CDR3, the DNA is TGTGCCAGCAGACGGACAGGGGGAGGAGAAAAACTGTTTTTT. It is translated as CASRRTGGGEKLFF.

The V gene is TRBV7-2, the J gene TRBJ1-1, with TRBD1 as a possible D gene (6 bases). CDR1 and CDR2 from the germline V gene are SGHTA and FQGNSA. V lost 2 bases and J lost 4, with 11 bases in between. CDR3 length: 14 amino acids. The CDR3 coding sequence is TGTGCCAGCAGCTTAACGAGGGGGGCCACTGAAGCTTTCTTT. Translating it yields CASSLTRGATEAFF.

This chain uses TRBV19 with TRBJ2-3, with 7 nucleotides matching TRBD2. Trimming cost V 10 bases and J 8 bases; bases outside gene matches: 9. Per germline, CDR1 LNHDA and CDR2 SQIVND (reference sequence). The CDR3 is 12 residues long. CDR3 DNA sequence: TGTGCCACCGCCCCGGTAGCGGGTACGCAGTATTTT. It specifies CATAPVAGTQYF.

The V and J genes are TRBV9 and TRBJ1-4; tentatively, D is TRBD1 (5 bases). Trimming shortened V by 4 bases and J by 7 bases, and 17 bases separated the two germline ends. Germline V gene sequence: CDR1 SGDLS, CDR2 YYNGEE. This CDR3 spans 15 amino acids. The DNA for the CDR3 is TGTGCCAGCAGCTCCGGGGGTCGGCGTTCTGAAAAACTGTTTTTT. This translates into CASSSGGRRSEKLFF.

The rearrangement uses TRBV6-4 and TRBJ2-5; TRBD2 aligns across 11 bases. Germline V gene lookup returns CDR1 MRHNA and CDR2 SNTAGT. The ends lost 5 bases at V and 1 base at J; junction bases unmatched: 3. The CDR3 covers 15 residues. CDR3 region: CASSLAGGPQETQYF. The CDR3, as DNA: TGTGCCAGCAGTCTAGCGGGGGGCCCCCAAGAGACCCAGTACTTC.

V is TRBV5-1 and J is TRBJ1-1, with D maybe TRBD1 (5 bases). Trimming took 4 bases from V and 3 from J, leaving 10 bases between them. The CDR3 sequence is 13 residues long. Germline values: CDR1 SGHRS, CDR2 YFSETQ. The DNA of the CDR3 is TGCGCCAGCAGCCCAGAGGGGTACACTGAAGCTTTCTTT. Translated, it gives CASSPEGYTEAFF.

The chain links TRBV14 to TRBJ1-2, with a tentative D call TRBD1 (6 bases). The CDR3 sequence is 13 residues long. Trimming pared 6 bases from V and 5 bases from J, leaving 13 bases between. Germline assignment: CDR1 SGHDN and CDR2 FVKESK. The CDR3 coding sequence is TGTGCCAGCAGAGGGGGGGGCTCGTATGGCTACACCTTC. Residues: CASRGGGSYGYTF.

CDR3 amino acids: CASRLAGTGELFF. CDR3 bases: TGTGCCAGCAGACTAGCGGGGACCGGGGAGCTGTTTTTT. The chain is built from TRBV27 and TRBJ2-2; 10 bases align to TRBD2. The germline V gene encodes CDR1 MNHEY and CDR2 SMNVEV (reference sequence). The CDR3 consists of 13 residues. The junction had 0 bases not matched to a gene; V was cut back by 6 bases and J by 5 bases.

CDR3 in amino acids: CASSLSGRFRTEAFF. The CDR3 DNA reads TGTGCCAGCAGTTTATCCGGGCGGTTTCGGACTGAAGCTTTCTTT. The J gene is TRBJ1-1, the V gene TRBV28; no clear D. Germline values: CDR1 MDHEN, CDR2 SYDVKM. The CDR3 length is 15 residues. Trimming removed 1 base from V and 5 bases from J, with 14 bases in between.

The chain carries TRBV5-1 and TRBJ1-1, with D perhaps matching TRBD1 (5 bases). The CDR3 runs to 14 residues. In germline, CDR1 is SGHRS, CDR2 YFSETQ. V lost 0 bases, J lost 3 bases, and 9 bases lay in between. CDR3 DNA sequence: TGCGCCAGCAGCTTGGCAGGGAGGGACACTGAAGCTTTCTTT. Residues: CASSLAGRDTEAFF.

The rearrangement joins TRBV14 to TRBJ2-1; D is possibly TRBD2 (6 bases). V lost 0 bases and J lost 5, with 17 bases in between. Germline V CDR1 and CDR2: SGHDN, FVKESK. The CDR3 totals 17 residues. The CDR3 spells CASSQDKRRAYNNEQFF. Written as DNA, the CDR3 is TGTGCCAGCAGCCAAGATAAGAGGAGGGCGTACAACAATGAGCAGTTCTTC.

The chain couples TRBV6-4 to TRBJ1-1; weak D call: TRBD1 (5 bases). The V end was cut by 6 bases, the J end by 1 base, with 12 bases between. This CDR3 is built from 14 residues. CDR1 and CDR2 from the germline V gene are MRHNA and SNTAGT. The CDR3 sequence: CASSAGGKNTEAFF. DNA of the CDR3: TGTGCCAGCAGCGCCGGGGGGAAGAACACTGAAGCTTTCTTT.

The chain couples TRBV11-3 to TRBJ2-3, with D tentatively TRBD2 (6 bases). Trimming shortened V by 5 bases and J by 6 bases, and 9 bases separated the two germline ends. This CDR3 has 12 amino acids. Germline lookup yields CDR1 SGHNT and CDR2 YENEEA. CDR3 bases: TGTGCCAGCAGCCCCCGGGGGGATACGCAGTATTTT. This codes for CASSPRGDTQYF.

This rearrangement joins TRBV5-8 to TRBJ2-3; 10 bases agree with TRBD1. The CDR3 extends over 15 amino acids. J was trimmed by 6 bases and V by 4 bases; bases with no gene match: 8. Germline CDR1 SGHTS, CDR2 YDEGEE. As DNA, the CDR3 is TGTGCCAGCAGCGTGACAGGGGGCGTTGCGGATACGCAGTATTTT. This gives the protein CASSVTGGVADTQYF. The complete variable domain, with remaining parts taken from reference TRBV5-8 and TRBJ2-3, reads EAGVTQSPTHLIKTRGQQATLRCSPISGHTSVYWYQQALGLGLQFLLWYDEGEERNRGNFPPRFSGRQFPNYSSELNVNALELEDSALYLCASSVTGGVADTQYFGPGTRLTVL.

The rearrangement joins TRBV4-1 to TRBJ1-1, with D maybe TRBD1 (5 bases). V gave up 1 base and J gave up 5 bases, with 17 bases separating them. The CDR3 has 16 residues. Germline lookup yields CDR1 MGHRA and CDR2 YSYEKL. This CDR3 reads CASSQAVEGRWTEAFF. The DNA of the CDR3 is TGCGCCAGCAGCCAAGCGGTAGAGGGGCGATGGACTGAAGCTTTCTTT.

This rearrangement joins TRBV7-2 to TRBJ2-6; D call uncertain. V was trimmed by 2 bases and J by 7 bases, leaving 9 bases between them. The CDR3 is made up of 14 amino acids. Germline V gene data show CDR1 as SGHTA and CDR2 as FQGNSA. The CDR3 DNA reads TGTGCCAGCAGCTTAAAAACGGCAGCCAACGTCCTGACTTTC. It encodes CASSLKTAANVLTF.

This clone has just a few counts. The chain joins TRBV10-3 to TRBJ2-3; unclear D gene. This CDR3 has 12 amino acids. Germline V gene sequence: CDR1 ENHRY, CDR2 SYGVKD. Between the trimmed V and J ends, which lost 4 bases and 7 bases, there was a span of 9 bases. The DNA of the CDR3 is TGTGCCATCAGTGGACTTTTAAATACGCAGTATTTT. Protein product: CAISGLLNTQYF.

Remarks on this clone: The DNA is omitted, as the CDR3 cannot be located on it reliably, and the CDR3 follows TCRdb's listing. The chain employs TRBV15 and TRBJ2-3. The CDR3 totals 17 residues, both ends included. CDR1 LNHNV and CDR2 YYDKDF come from the germline V gene (reference sequence). The CDR3 spells CATSRASGSTSADTQYF.